These T cell receptor beta chains were read from a single sample in a study of siplizumab effects on memory and regulatory T cells. Generated by immunoSEQ multiplex PCR, the TCRdb table keeps only in-frame clones and is missing some. This table has around 45,000 clones, 87% appearing once. What was sequenced was naive CD8+ T cells sorted from blood. The source of these receptors is a human donor in good health. CDR3s include the opening cysteine and the closing phenylalanine or tryptophan. The D gene is left open where the match is weak. Size is omitted from some rows. Given values are once, few, many or a class for expanded clones.

j_call | d_call | v_call | clone_size | cdr3_nt | cdr3_aa
TRBJ1-5 | . | TRBV27 | . | TGTGCCAGCAGTTTATCTTTCGGTTATAGCAATCAGCCCCAGCATTTT | CASSLSFGYSNQPQHF
TRBJ1-2 | . | TRBV6-5 | . | TGTGCCAGCAGTTCCAGGGGATATTGGTGGGGCTACACCTTC | CASSSRGYWWGYTF
TRBJ2-1 | TRBD2 | TRBV19 | . | TGTGCCAGTAGTATAGGGGTTCTAGCGGGGGGCGATGAGCAGTTCTTC | CASSIGVLAGGDEQFF
TRBJ2-7 | TRBD1 | TRBV6-6 | . | TGTGCCAGCGTCGACCCGGGACAGGGGACCTACGAGCAGTACTTC | CASVDPGQGTYEQYF
TRBJ2-4 | . | TRBV10-1 | . | TGCGCCAGCCTACTTTACCCCCGAATCTTGGACAGATTGAATAGGATCCTAGCCAAAAACATTCAGTACTTC | CASLLYPRILDRLNRILAKNIQYF
TRBJ1-4 | . | TRBV10-2 | . | TGCGCCAGCAGTGCACTTTCGACTAATGAAAAACTGTTTTTT | CASSALSTNEKLFF
TRBJ2-1 | . | TRBV10-3 | once | TGTGCTGCTGGGGGTCCGTCGTTCAATGAGCAGTTCTTC | CAAGGPSFNEQFF
TRBJ1-5 | . | TRBV27 | . | TGTGCCAGCAGTGGGACACTCAATCAGCCCCAGCATTTT | CASSGTLNQPQHF
TRBJ1-3 | TRBD1 | TRBV5-1 | once | TGCGCCAGCAGCTTGGTTGGACAGGGGGACTCTGGAAACACCATATATTTT | CASSLVGQGDSGNTIYF
TRBJ2-2 | . | TRBV2 | . | TGTGCCAGCAGTGAACATAAGGTGCAATCAGTAGGCGCCGGGGAGCTGTTTTTT | CASSEHKVQSVGAGELFF
TRBJ2-6 | TRBD1 | TRBV6-4 | . | TGTGCCAGCAGTGACCAGACAGGGGGCAGCTCTGGGGCCAACGTCCTGACTTTC | CASSDQTGGSSGANVLTF
TRBJ1-1 | TRBD1 | TRBV5-1 | . | TGCGCCAGCAGCCCCTCAGGACAGGGCAGTCCCCACACTGAAGCTTTCTTT | CASSPSGQGSPHTEAFF
TRBJ1-3 | TRBD1 | TRBV7-6 | . | TGTGCCAGCAGCTTCTTCGGACAGGGCGAAGATGGAGACACCATATATTTT | CASSFFGQGEDGDTIYF
TRBJ2-7 | TRBD1 | TRBV27 | . | TGTGCCAGCAGTTTTCAGGGGGCCTACGAGCAGTACTTC | CASSFQGAYEQYF
TRBJ2-2 | . | TRBV19 | . | TGTGCCAGTACGGACTATATCAGTCCCGGGGAGCTGTTTTTT | CASTDYISPGELFF
TRBJ2-7 | . | TRBV5-4 | . | TGTGCCAGCAGCCTGGCAGGGAGCGAGCAGTACTTC | CASSLAGSEQYF
TRBJ1-4 | . | TRBV6-6 | . | TGTGCCAGCAGTCCGAGTTTGAGGGCGAACTGTTTTTTT | CASSPSLRANCFF
TRBJ2-1 | TRBD2 | TRBV4-1 | . | TGCGCCAGCAGCCAAGTAGCAGGGATCCTTCCTAGCGGGAGTCGGGGCAATGAGCAGTTCTTC | CASSQVAGILPSGSRGNEQFF
TRBJ1-2 | . | TRBV27 | . | TGTGCCAGCAGTTTTGGCAGGGACTATGGCTACACCTTC | CASSFGRDYGYTF
TRBJ1-2 | . | TRBV7-9 | . | TGTGCCAGCAGCTTAGGCAGCGACGGTCCTATCCCGGGCTACACCTTC | CASSLGSDGPIPGYTF
TRBJ2-1 | . | TRBV19 | . | TGTGCCACTACTTTCGGGCATGAGCAGTTCTTC | CATTFGHEQFF
TRBJ2-3 | . | TRBV29-1 | once | TGCAGCGTTGACGGCGGCACAGATACGCAGTATTTT | CSVDGGTDTQYF
TRBJ2-3 | . | TRBV19 | . | TGTGCCAGTAGTATTGTTACAGGGACAGATACGCAGTATTTT | CASSIVTGTDTQYF
TRBJ1-1 | . | TRBV7-9 | . | TGTGCCAGCAGCTTCTCAGGGGCTGGTGAAGCTTTCTTT | CASSFSGAGEAFF
TRBJ2-7 | TRBD1 | TRBV11-2 | . | TGTGCCAGCAGCTTGCCCCGGCAGGGGGTCCGTCAAGTCACCTACGAGCAGTACTTC | CASSLPRQGVRQVTYEQYF
TRBJ1-5 | . | TRBV23-1 | . | TGCGCCAGCAGTCAACCAGGGAAAAGAAATCAGCCCCAGCATTTT | CASSQPGKRNQPQHF
TRBJ1-5 | TRBD1 | TRBV5-6 | few | TGTGCCAGCAGCATAGGACAGGGGGCTTTTGTTCAGCCCCAGCATTTT | CASSIGQGAFVQPQHF
TRBJ1-2 | TRBD1 | TRBV7-9 | . | TGTGCCAGCAGCGGCCGGGACAGGGGGTCCTGGCTCCATGGCTACACCTTC | CASSGRDRGSWLHGYTF
TRBJ1-5 | TRBD1 | TRBV5-4 | . | TGTGCCAGCAGCCAGGGGGGCAATCAGCCCCAGCATTTT | CASSQGGNQPQHF
TRBJ2-7 | . | TRBV6-6 | few | TGTGCCACGGAGCGGTGGTACTTC | CATERWYF
TRBJ1-1 | TRBD1 | TRBV5-6 | . | TGTGCCAGCAGTTCTCAGGGGGCGATACGGAACACTGAAGCTTTCTTT | CASSSQGAIRNTEAFF
TRBJ2-1 | TRBD1 | TRBV25-1 | . | TGTGCCAGCAGTGTGGACAGGTACAATGAGCAGTTCTTC | CASSVDRYNEQFF
TRBJ2-1 | . | TRBV5-5 | few | TGTGCCAGCAGCTTCGACAGTTACAATGAGCAGTTCTTC | CASSFDSYNEQFF